This T cell receptor (beta chain) appears in the sequencing data of a study of blood T cell repertoires in COVID-19. The repertoire was sequenced with immunoSEQ multiplex PCR; TCRdb's copy has only in-frame clones and lacks some. The data show fewer than 150,000 clones, with approximately 86% seen just once and 18% held by the top ten. The length of the CDR3 is 16 residues. The V gene lost 5 bases and the J gene lost 1 base, with 17 bases spanning the gap. CDR1 is SGHVS, CDR2 FNYEAQ, per germline. The J gene is TRBJ1-2, the V gene TRBV7-6; TRBD1 is a possible D gene (6 bases). Sequenced material: peripheral blood. The TCR was taken from a woman between 45 and 65 years old who had recovered from COVID-19. CDR3 protein: CASSPGGGALNYGYTF. The CDR3 region has the DNA TGTGCCAGCAGCCCGGGAGGGGGTGCCCTTAACTATGGCTACACCTTC.